This TCR beta chain emerged from a study of blood T cell repertoires in COVID-19. The CDR3 is made up of 15 amino acids. V dropped 4 bases and J dropped 0 bases, with 11 bases sitting between them. Germline lookup yields CDR1 SGDLS and CDR2 YYNGEE. TCRdb's table, derived via immunoSEQ multiplex PCR, lists solely in-frame clones and lacks some. The sample comprises roughly 200,000 clones, almost 90% of which are singletons, and around 1.5% rests with the top ten. Specimen: peripheral blood. The TCR comes from a man between 18 and 29 years old with active or convalescent COVID-19. The rearrangement joins TRBV9 to TRBJ2-1; D might be TRBD1 (5 bases). CDR3 sequence reads: CASSPGPSSYNEQFF. DNA of the CDR3: TGTGCCAGCAGCCCAGGGCCGAGCTCCTACAATGAGCAGTTCTTC.